The present entry profiles one T cell receptor (beta chain) with its context. Antigen: not known. Individual cDNA molecules received unique molecular identifiers. TCRdb re-called the 5' RACE reads with MiXCR, one entry per CDR3 protein. The sample has roughly 86,000 distinct CDR3 sequences, about 15% seen once; the top ten hold roughly 0.6%. The record originates from a study of early T cells in non-severe SARS-CoV-2 infection. General study findings and limits: Missing private and CD4 specificities, VDJdb matching favored anti-spike CD8 responses.

This CDR3 is built from 14 residues. Germline CDR1 is SNHLY and CDR2 is FYNNEI. V gave up 4 bases and J gave up 0 bases, with 9 bases separating them. The J gene is TRBJ1-1, the V gene TRBV2, with TRBD1 as a possible D gene (5 bases). Sequences were obtained from whole blood. This TCR came from an adult who was a healthcare worker with PCR-confirmed SARS-CoV-2 infection or an uninfected control (not recorded which). The CDR3 coding sequence is TGTGCCAGCAGTGTGGGGGGGATGAACACTGAAGCTTTCTTT. It specifies CASSVGGMNTEAFF.